One and the same sample provided the 27 T cell receptor beta chains below, sequenced in a study of blood T cell repertoires in COVID-19. Sequencing used immunoSEQ multiplex PCR; TCRdb keeps in-frame clones, though not all of them. This sample has about 150,000 clones, with roughly nine tenths found just once. Sequenced input: PBMCs or T cells enriched from blood (not recorded which). These receptors were collected from a woman in her 40s who had been exposed to COVID-19.

The chain carries TRBV7-9 and TRBJ1-1; 7 bases match TRBD1. Unmatched junction bases numbered 1, after V lost 3 bases and J lost 6 bases. Germline V gene lookup returns CDR1 SEHNR and CDR2 FQNEAQ (reference sequence). The CDR3 covers 12 residues. The CDR3 DNA reads as TGTGCCAGCAGCTTTGACAGGGCTGAAGCTTTCTTT. Translated, it gives CASSFDRAEAFF.

This clone came up once. The rearrangement joins TRBV5-4 to TRBJ2-7; TRBD1 might be the D (5 bases). Trimming took off 3 bases at V and 0 bases at J, with 10 bases between the two ends. This CDR3 has 14 amino acids. CDR1 is SGHNT, CDR2 YYREEE, per germline (reference sequence). Here the CDR3 reads CASSWSRASYEQYF. CDR3 bases: TGTGCCAGCAGCTGGAGCAGGGCCTCCTACGAGCAGTACTTC.

The chain is built from TRBV2 and TRBJ1-1; D not certain. Germline V gives CDR1 SNHLY, CDR2 FYNNEI. Trimming took off 7 bases at V and 4 bases at J, with 10 bases between the two ends. The CDR3 totals 12 residues. As DNA, the CDR3 is TGTGCCAGCATGTTCGGAGGCACTGAAGCTTTCTTT. Its protein product is CASMFGGTEAFF.

This chain uses TRBV10-3 with TRBJ2-7; D is possibly TRBD1 (5 bases). The length of the CDR3 is 12 residues. Germline-derived CDR1 and CDR2 are ENHRY and SYGVKD. Trimming took 7 bases from V and 1 from J, leaving 8 bases between them. The CDR3 region is CAIMDTSYEQYF. In DNA form, the CDR3 reads TGTGCCATCATGGACACTTCCTACGAGCAGTACTTC.

V gene TRBV10-3 combines with J gene TRBJ1-6, with TRBD1 matching over 8 bases. CDR1 and CDR2 (germline): ENHRY, SYGVKD. Germline trimming cut 6 bases from V and 9 bases from J; bases unmatched to any gene: 7. The CDR3 runs 14 residues. The CDR3 nucleotides are TGTGCCATCAGACCGGGACAGGAAAGTTCACCCCTCCACTTT. Protein: CAIRPGQESSPLHF.

This sequence joins TRBV9 and TRBJ2-1; 8 nucleotides match TRBD2. With 3 bases clipped from V and 2 bases from J, the junction kept 10 bases outside the gene matches. The CDR3 is made up of 17 amino acids. Germline V lookup: CDR1 SGDLS, CDR2 YYNGEE. The CDR3 loop reads CASSGSLAGGPYNEQFF. The CDR3, as DNA: TGTGCCAGCAGCGGTAGCTTGGCGGGAGGCCCCTACAATGAGCAGTTCTTC. The variable domain in full, with the rest retrieved from reference TRBV9 and TRBJ2-1, is DSGVTQTPKHLITATGQRVTLRCSPRSGDLSVYWYQQSLDQGLQFLIQYYNGEERAKGNILERFSAQQFPDLHSELNLSSLELGDSALYFCASSGSLAGGPYNEQFFGPGTRLTVL.

The J gene is TRBJ1-5, the V gene TRBV15; D gene uncertain. The ends were cut back, 0 bases at V and 5 bases at J, with 8 bases in the middle. This CDR3 comprises 14 residues. The germline CDR1 and CDR2 sequences are LNHNV and YYDKDF (reference sequence). The chain's CDR3 is CATSRDLVDQPQHF. CDR3 nucleotide sequence: TGTGCCACCAGCAGAGATCTGGTAGATCAGCCCCAGCATTTT.

The CDR3 loop reads CASSESGMGSYEQYF. The CDR3 DNA reads as TGTGCCAGCAGCGAGTCGGGGATGGGATCCTACGAGCAGTACTTC. V is TRBV7-2 and J is TRBJ2-7, with D maybe TRBD2 (5 bases). The CDR3 totals 15 residues. Germline loops: CDR1 SGHTA, CDR2 FQGNSA. Trimming took 5 bases from V and 1 from J, leaving 15 bases between them.

The chain couples TRBV6-5 to TRBJ1-6; 7 bases fit TRBD1. Germline CDR1 is MNHEY and CDR2 is SVGAGI. This CDR3 is 16 amino acids long. V lost 2 bases to trimming and J lost 2 bases; unmatched junction nucleotides: 3. This chain's CDR3 is CASSYRQGAYNSPLHF. The CDR3 DNA follows: TGTGCCAGCAGTTACAGACAGGGCGCCTATAATTCACCCCTCCACTTT.

This clone was found a few times. V and J are TRBV5-8 and TRBJ1-1; TRBD1 aligns across 7 bases. V lost 4 bases to trimming and J lost 0 bases; unmatched junction nucleotides: 6. The CDR3 is 15 amino acids. The germline CDR1 and CDR2 sequences are SGHTS and YDEGEE. The CDR3 DNA follows: TGTGCCAGCAGCCCGGGACAGCTGATGAACACTGAAGCTTTCTTT. The encoded protein is CASSPGQLMNTEAFF.

V and J are TRBV2 and TRBJ2-5, with 15 nucleotides matching TRBD2. In germline, CDR1 is SNHLY, CDR2 FYNNEI. The CDR3 is made up of 18 amino acids. V was clipped by 4 bases and J by 0 bases; unmatched bases: 6. CDR3: CASSGPGTSGGYQETQYF. CDR3 bases: TGTGCCAGCAGTGGACCTGGGACTAGCGGGGGGTACCAAGAGACCCAGTACTTC.

The V and J genes are TRBV29-1 and TRBJ1-1; D gene ambiguous. CDR1 is SQVTM, CDR2 ANQGSEA, per germline. This CDR3 region has 15 residues. Trimming removed 3 bases at V and 0 bases at J, with 14 bases between. The CDR3 bases are TGCAGCGTTGACGGGAGAGTTGGTATGAACACTGAAGCTTTCTTT. Its protein product is CSVDGRVGMNTEAFF.

This chain uses TRBV18 with TRBJ1-2; no definite D call. Deletions cut 3 bases from V and 2 bases from J, with 7 bases between. The germline V gene has CDR1 KGHSH and CDR2 LQKENI. The CDR3 covers 13 residues. The CDR3 region is CASSPGANYGYTF. Here the CDR3 DNA reads TGTGCCAGCTCACCGGGAGCAAACTATGGCTACACCTTC.

V is TRBV10-2 and J is TRBJ1-2; 11 bases line up with TRBD1. CDR3 size: 17 residues. Trimming removed 6 bases from V and 8 bases from J; junction bases left unmatched: 17. CDR1 and CDR2 from the germline V gene are WSHSY and SAAADI. CDR3 in DNA: TGCGCCAGCAGCGGAGCGGGGACAGGGGGATCCCGAGGCGGCTACACCTTC. Translated, it gives CASSGAGTGGSRGGYTF.

The chain links TRBV19 to TRBJ2-7; 11 nucleotides align to TRBD2. Per the germline V gene, CDR1 is LNHDA and CDR2 is SQIVND (reference sequence). V lost 6 bases to trimming and J lost 2 bases; unmatched junction nucleotides: 3. The length of the CDR3 is 14 residues. For the CDR3, the DNA is TGTGCCAGTAGGGTTAGCGGGAGGGCCTACGAGCAGTACTTC. Encoded protein: CASRVSGRAYEQYF.

V and J are TRBV11-2 and TRBJ2-5; 7 nucleotides match TRBD1. Germline assignment: CDR1 SGHAT and CDR2 FQNNGV. Losses at the gene ends were 0 bases for V and 9 bases for J; bases not matched to a gene: 16. The CDR3 consists of 17 residues. CDR3 coding DNA: TGTGCCAGCAGCTTAGATCTTTACAAGGGACAGAGTCTGTCCCAGTACTTC. The encoded protein is CASSLDLYKGQSLSQYF.

The V and J genes are TRBV18 and TRBJ2-3; weak D call: TRBD2 (5 bases). The CDR3 sequence is 14 residues long. The germline CDR1 and CDR2 sequences are KGHSH and LQKENI. Trimming shortened V by 3 bases and J by 5 bases, and 12 bases separated the two germline ends. The CDR3: CASSPTSVEDTQYF. Written as DNA, the CDR3 is TGTGCCAGCTCACCTACTAGTGTGGAAGATACGCAGTATTTT.

This clone was detected a few times. J is TRBJ1-3 and V is TRBV6-1; 7 bases agree with TRBD1. Trimming took 3 bases from V and 3 from J; bases not matched to a gene: 14. This CDR3 spans 18 amino acids. Germline V gene sequence: CDR1 MNHNS, CDR2 SASEGT. CDR3 protein: CASSEYDLRQGFGNTIYF. In DNA form, the CDR3 reads TGTGCCAGCAGTGAGTACGATCTGAGACAGGGCTTTGGAAACACCATATATTTT.

The table lists this clone with many counts. The rearrangement links TRBV9 to TRBJ1-3; D not certain. CDR1 and CDR2 from the germline V gene are SGDLS and YYNGEE. Trimming pared 3 bases from V and 4 bases from J, leaving 11 bases between. The CDR3 loop spans 14 amino acids. DNA for the CDR3: TGTGCCAGCAGCGAGACCCCAGGAGGAAACACCATATATTTT. Translating gives CASSETPGGNTIYF.

The V gene is TRBV4-2, the J gene TRBJ2-2; TRBD1 matches 8 bases. Germline V lookup: CDR1 LGHNA, CDR2 YNFKEQ. The CDR3 is 15 amino acids. The V gene end was trimmed by 7 bases and the J gene end by 1 base; junction bases not matched to a gene: 5. This CDR3 is CASTTGTGNTGELFF. The CDR3 coding sequence is TGTGCCAGCACCACCGGGACAGGGAACACCGGGGAGCTGTTTTTT.

The chain links TRBV7-6 to TRBJ1-1; D remains ambiguous. V lost 4 bases, J lost 0 bases, and 21 bases lay in between. The CDR3 is made up of 18 amino acids. In germline, CDR1 is SGHVS, CDR2 FNYEAQ. CDR3 sequence: CASSYTFGERPMNTEAFF. CDR3 nucleotide sequence: TGTGCCAGCAGCTATACATTCGGGGAACGGCCAATGAACACTGAAGCTTTCTTT. The full variable domain, rest sourced from reference TRBV7-6 and TRBJ1-1, is GAGVSQSPRYKVTKRGQDVALRCDPISGHVSLYWYRQALGQGPEFLTYFNYEAQQDKSGLPNDRFSAERPEGSISTLTIQRTEQRDSAMYRCASSYTFGERPMNTEAFFGQGTRLTVV.

This clone was picked up one time. CDR3: CASSESTGANYGYTF. CDR3 DNA: TGTGCCAGCAGTGAATCCACAGGGGCCAACTATGGCTACACCTTC. The rearrangement links TRBV25-1 to TRBJ1-2; TRBD1 agrees at 7 bases. After removal of 1 base from V and 2 bases from J, the junction contained 4 bases not matched to a gene. There are 15 residues in the CDR3. Germline V gene data show CDR1 as MGHDK and CDR2 as SYGVNS.

V and J are TRBV6-6 and TRBJ1-4, with TRBD1 identical over 9 bases. Germline loops: CDR1 MNHNY, CDR2 SVGAGI (reference sequence). The CDR3 runs to 14 residues. The V and J ends lost 6 bases and 8 bases, in that order; junction bases with no gene match: 7. CDR3 region: CASSLGQGGEKLFF. As DNA, the CDR3 is TGTGCCAGCAGCCTGGGACAGGGAGGCGAAAAACTGTTTTTT.

The CDR3 protein is CASSFQGPRGSDTQYF. CDR3 coding DNA: TGTGCCAGCAGCTTCCAAGGTCCCAGGGGTTCGGATACGCAGTATTTT. The chain couples TRBV7-9 to TRBJ2-3; D may be TRBD1 (6 bases). The CDR3 consists of 16 residues. Germline CDR1 is SEHNR and CDR2 is FQNEAQ (reference sequence). Trimming took 3 bases from V and 6 from J, leaving 19 bases between them.

This sequence joins TRBV2 and TRBJ2-1, with 10 nucleotides matching TRBD2. The V segment lost 4 bases and the J segment 4 bases; nucleotides outside the gene matches: 7. CDR3 length: 16 amino acids. CDR1 is SNHLY and CDR2 is FYNNEI in the germline V gene. CDR3 DNA: TGTGCCAGCAGTGCGGATCCAGCGGGAGGGTACAATGAGCAGTTCTTC. Protein product: CASSADPAGGYNEQFF.

The J gene is TRBJ2-1, the V gene TRBV6-1; TRBD1 aligns across 7 bases. There are 15 residues in the CDR3. Trimming removed 5 bases from V and 2 bases from J; junction bases left unmatched: 6. The germline CDR1 and CDR2 sequences are MNHNS and SASEGT. The CDR3 DNA reads as TGTGCCAGCAGTTCTGCAGACAGGGCCTACAATGAGCAGTTCTTC. Its translation is CASSSADRAYNEQFF.

The CDR3 is CASSFAGGGTNYEQYF. The CDR3 nucleotides read TGTGCCAGCAGCTTTGCCGGCGGGGGTACCAACTACGAGCAGTACTTC. The V gene is TRBV5-4, the J gene TRBJ2-7; TRBD2 aligns across 7 bases. The CDR3 has 16 amino acids. The germline V gene has CDR1 SGHNT and CDR2 YYREEE (reference sequence). With 2 bases clipped from V and 3 bases from J, the junction kept 11 bases outside the gene matches.